The clone carrying this TCR beta chain showed up just once. The method was immunoSEQ multiplex PCR; TCRdb's version includes in-frame clones alone and lacks a portion of them. The table includes 80,000 to 100,000 clones, about 90% detected once. Per germline, CDR1 SGHDN and CDR2 FVKESK. This CDR3 spans 17 amino acids. V was pared by 0 bases and J by 5 bases, with 18 bases between. This entry belongs to a study of control samples from healthy donors and cancer patients. This rearrangement joins TRBV14 to TRBJ2-3; D is undetermined. The receptor comes from a man under 40 in good health. Source material: blood. The CDR3 sequence is CASSQDRLGPMGDTQYF. CDR3 bases: TGTGCCAGCAGCCAAGATCGCTTGGGTCCCATGGGAGATACGCAGTATTTT.